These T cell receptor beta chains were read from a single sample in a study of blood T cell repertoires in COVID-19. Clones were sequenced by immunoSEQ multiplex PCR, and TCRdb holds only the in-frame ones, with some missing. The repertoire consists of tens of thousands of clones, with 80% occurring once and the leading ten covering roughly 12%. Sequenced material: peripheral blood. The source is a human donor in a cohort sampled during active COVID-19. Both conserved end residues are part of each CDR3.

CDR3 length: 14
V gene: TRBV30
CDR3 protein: CAWSRDWAPDGYTF

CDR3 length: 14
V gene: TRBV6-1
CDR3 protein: CASSEGRDYQPQHF

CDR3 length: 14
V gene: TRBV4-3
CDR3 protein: CASSQDNSGLGYTF

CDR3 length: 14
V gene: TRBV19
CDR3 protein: CASQGWGGTDTQYF

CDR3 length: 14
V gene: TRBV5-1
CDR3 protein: CASSRDRVNEKLFF

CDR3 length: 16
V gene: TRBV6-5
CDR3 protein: CASSYPRTGGTDTQYF

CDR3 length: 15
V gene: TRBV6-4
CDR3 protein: CASSDSAGGPDTQYF

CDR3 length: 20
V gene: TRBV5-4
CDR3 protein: CASSPPRGGRGSKGANVLTF

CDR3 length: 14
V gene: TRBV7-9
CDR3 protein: CASSLAGTGLEQYF

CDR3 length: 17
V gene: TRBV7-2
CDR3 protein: CACAPGPSRTNTGELFF

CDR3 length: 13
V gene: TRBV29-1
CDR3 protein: CSVGSGNTDTQYF

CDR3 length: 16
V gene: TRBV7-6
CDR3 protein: CASSLAGPRAAGELFF

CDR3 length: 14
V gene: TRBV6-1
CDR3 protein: CASSEAGRDTEAFF

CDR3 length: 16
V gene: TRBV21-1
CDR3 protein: CASSKARTRLTDTQYF

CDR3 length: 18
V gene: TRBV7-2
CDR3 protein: CASSPGTGNINKIYGYTF

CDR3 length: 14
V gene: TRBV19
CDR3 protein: CASSLTGTGVEQFF

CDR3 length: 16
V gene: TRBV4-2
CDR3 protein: CASSRPGQPITYGYTF

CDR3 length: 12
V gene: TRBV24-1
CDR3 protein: CATSEQADTQYF

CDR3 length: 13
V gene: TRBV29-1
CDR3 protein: CSVASGFNEKLFF

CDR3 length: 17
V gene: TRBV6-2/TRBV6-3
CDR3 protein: CASSYHRGTVSSYEQYF

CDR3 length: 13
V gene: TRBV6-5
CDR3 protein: CASSYKRGDGYTF

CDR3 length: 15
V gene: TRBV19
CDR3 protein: CASSLGLGADDGYTF

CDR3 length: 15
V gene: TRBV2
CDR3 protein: CASSQRRMGQGEQYF

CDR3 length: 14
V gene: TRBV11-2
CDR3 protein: CASWWDRSNTEAFF

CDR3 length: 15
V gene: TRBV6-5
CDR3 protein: CASSTRTGRVGGYTF

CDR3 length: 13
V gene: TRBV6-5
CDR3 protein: CASRTTGNTEAFF

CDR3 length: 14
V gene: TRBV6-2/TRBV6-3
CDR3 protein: CASSYSRRNTEAFF

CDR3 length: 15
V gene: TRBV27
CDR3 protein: CASGLIGRGNQPQHF

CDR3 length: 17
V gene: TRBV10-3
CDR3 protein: CAISESITLAPTYEQYF

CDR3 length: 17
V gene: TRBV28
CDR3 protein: CASSLYGGRAFGVTQYF

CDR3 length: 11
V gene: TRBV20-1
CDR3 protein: CRGEGGTEAFF

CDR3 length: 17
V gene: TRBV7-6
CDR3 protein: CASSLAGGGAGGETQYF

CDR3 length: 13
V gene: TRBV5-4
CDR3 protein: CASSQTPSYEQYF

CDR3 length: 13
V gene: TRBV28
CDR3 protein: CASRTGGRYEQYF

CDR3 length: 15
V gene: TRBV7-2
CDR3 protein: CASSTSRATIYGYTF

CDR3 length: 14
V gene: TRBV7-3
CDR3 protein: CASSLGLATDTQYF

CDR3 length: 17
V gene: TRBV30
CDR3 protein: CAWSDGIRGQRSYEQYF

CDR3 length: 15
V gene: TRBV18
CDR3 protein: CASSEAGKRPNIQYF

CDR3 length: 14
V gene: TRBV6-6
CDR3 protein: CASSLRDNTDTQYF

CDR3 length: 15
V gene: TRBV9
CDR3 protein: CASSGGQGSGSPLHF

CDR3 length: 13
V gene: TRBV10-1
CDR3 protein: CASVRKGSGELFF

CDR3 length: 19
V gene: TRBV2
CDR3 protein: CASSEAGVVTSGNQDTQYF

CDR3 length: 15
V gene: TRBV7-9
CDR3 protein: CASSLAQGWNTEAFF

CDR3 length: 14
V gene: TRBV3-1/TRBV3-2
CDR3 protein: CASRIGGATDTQYF

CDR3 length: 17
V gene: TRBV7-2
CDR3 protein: CASSIRLAGGPGNEQFF

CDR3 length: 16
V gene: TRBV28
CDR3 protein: CASSLLRGGLTDTQYF

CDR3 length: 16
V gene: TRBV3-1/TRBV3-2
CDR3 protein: CASSQEPGSGYNEQFF

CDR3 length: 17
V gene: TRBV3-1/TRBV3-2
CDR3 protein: CASSPEERPAGGDEQFF

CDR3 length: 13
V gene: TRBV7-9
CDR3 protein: CANADTADGELFF

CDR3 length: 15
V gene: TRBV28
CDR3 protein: CASSTQDRGYEKLFF

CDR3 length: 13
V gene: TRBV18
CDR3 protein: CASSPPTDSEAFF

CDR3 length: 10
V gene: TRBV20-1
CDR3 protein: CSAGSVNAFF

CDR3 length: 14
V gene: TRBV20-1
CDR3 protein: CSASHLGMNTEAFF

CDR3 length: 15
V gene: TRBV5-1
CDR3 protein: CASSGRTGGNSPLHF

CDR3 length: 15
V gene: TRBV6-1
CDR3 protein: CASSEAWTFQETQYF

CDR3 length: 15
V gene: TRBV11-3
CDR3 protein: CASSLCRGGTDTQYF

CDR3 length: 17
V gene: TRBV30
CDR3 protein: CAWSVNWGRHSYNEQFF

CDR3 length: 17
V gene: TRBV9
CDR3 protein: CASSVDSLGGTGKTQYF